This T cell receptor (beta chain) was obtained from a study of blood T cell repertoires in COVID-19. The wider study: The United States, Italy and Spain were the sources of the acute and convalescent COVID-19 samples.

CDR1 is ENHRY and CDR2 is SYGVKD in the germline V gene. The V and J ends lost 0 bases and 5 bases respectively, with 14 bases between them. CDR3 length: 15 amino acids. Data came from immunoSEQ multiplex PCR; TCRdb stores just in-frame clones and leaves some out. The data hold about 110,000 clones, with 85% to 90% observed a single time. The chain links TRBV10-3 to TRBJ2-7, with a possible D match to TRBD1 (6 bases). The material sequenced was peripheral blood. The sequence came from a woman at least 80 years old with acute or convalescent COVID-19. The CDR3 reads CAISESMPGDDEQYF. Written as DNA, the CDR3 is TGTGCCATCAGTGAGTCGATGCCAGGGGACGACGAGCAGTACTTC.